The clone carrying this TCR beta chain was observed many times. The antigen is unknown. This entry is derived from a study of blood T cells in healthy people across ages. Whole-study results and caveats: The unsorted PBMCs prevented any conclusive comparison of naive versus antigen-experienced cells.

V gave up 10 bases and J gave up 4 bases, with 17 bases separating them. Germline CDR1 and CDR2: MNHNY and SVGAGI (reference sequence). The CDR3 runs 14 residues. The second PCR ran roughly 7 to 12 cycles with a sample-barcoded 5' primer and J-beta primers. TCRdb redid the calling of the 5' RACE reads with MiXCR, one entry per CDR3 protein. The table includes hundreds of thousands of distinct CDR3 sequences, roughly 48% detected once. The sequencing input was blood. The sequence was collected from a man older than 75 in good health. The V gene is TRBV6-6, the J gene TRBJ2-1; D is perhaps TRBD1 or TRBD2 (5 bases each). This chain's CDR3 is CATTPRGVYNEQFF. The CDR3 nucleotides read TGTGCCACTACGCCACGAGGGGTTTACAATGAGCAGTTCTTC.